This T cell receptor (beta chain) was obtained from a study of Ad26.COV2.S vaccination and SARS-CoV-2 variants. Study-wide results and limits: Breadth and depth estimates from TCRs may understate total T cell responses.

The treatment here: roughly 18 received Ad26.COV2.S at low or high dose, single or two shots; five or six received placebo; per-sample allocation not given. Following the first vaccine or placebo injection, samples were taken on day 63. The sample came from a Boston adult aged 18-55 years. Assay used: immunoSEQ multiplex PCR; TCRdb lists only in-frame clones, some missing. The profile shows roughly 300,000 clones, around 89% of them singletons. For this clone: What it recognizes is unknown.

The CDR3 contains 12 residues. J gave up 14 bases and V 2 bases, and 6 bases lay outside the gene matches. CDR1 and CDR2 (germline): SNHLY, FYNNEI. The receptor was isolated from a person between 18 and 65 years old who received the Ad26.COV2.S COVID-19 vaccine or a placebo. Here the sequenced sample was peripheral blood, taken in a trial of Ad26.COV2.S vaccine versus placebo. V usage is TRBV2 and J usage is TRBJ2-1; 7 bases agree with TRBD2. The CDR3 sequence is CASSESTSLKFF. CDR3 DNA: TGTGCCAGCAGTGAATCGACTAGCTTAAAGTTCTTC.